This T cell receptor (beta chain) was profiled in a study of blood T cell repertoires in COVID-19 (dated by TCRdb to the early 2020s). For context, the study as a whole: Samples covering the acute and convalescent phases of COVID-19 were provided by collaborators in the United States, Italy and Spain. Deeply sampled blood TCRbeta repertoires from subjects exposed to, actively infected with, or recovered from COVID-19 were included in the dataset. The prospective study material was composed of cDNA or gDNA derived from T cells, B-cell-depleted T cells, or PBMCs. The sample metadata nearly always contained a de-identified subject ID, COVID-19 status, age in years and sex. The repertoires were made available in a free public database intended to serve as a resource for research on the immune response to SARS-CoV-2. Where available, HLA class I and class II types were obtained from metadata supplied by the sample provider rather than from assay-based typing. Samples came from the ongoing ImmuneRACE study (first 160 participants) plus 1,254 subjects from 6 global collaborators.

V is clipped by 1 base and J by 0 bases, and the sequence between their germline boundaries is 13 bases long. The germline V gene encodes CDR1 SGHVS and CDR2 FQNEAQ. Reading from cysteine to phenylalanine, the CDR3 counts 17 amino acids. The CDR3 DNA has 51 bases and is translated from base 1. Remarks on this clone: Its binding antigen is unknown. Base qualities are missing; no much larger clone stands one base away.

The research as a whole found: The quantity of clinical and demographic metadata differed by source and by participant and was supplied without curation.

The immunoSEQ Assay, a bias-controlled multiplex PCR, was used to amplify TCRbeta CDR3 regions from genomic DNA. Per the source publication's procedure: The number of nucleated cells in each sample was estimated from the amplification of reference gene primers within the assay. To quantify the absolute abundance of each unique TCRbeta CDR3 rearrangement, sequence reads were collapsed and filtered. For each sample, productive Simpson clonality was calculated as the square root of Simpson's diversity index over productive rearrangements. This immuneACCESS table, as held by TCRdb, lists in-frame sequences with V and J called but not all clones. Of the missing ones, under half trace to an unresolved V gene in checked studies; the others have no known cause. That table gives V, J and clone size, and the DNA gave D and trimming. The sample contains fewer than 150,000 clones, approximately 89% of them found a single time. The top ten hold 3.5% to 5% of the sample.

Collaborating institutions collected whole blood in K2EDTA tubes following their own protocols. For TCRbeta analysis, collaborators shipped samples as frozen whole blood, isolated PBMCs, or DNA extracted from either of those sample types. This sequence originates from a human donor in a cohort sampled during active COVID-19. The source material was peripheral blood. The chain is assembled from TRBV7-8 and TRBJ1-3; no D gene call is confident. The DNA sequence is TGTGCCAGCAGCTTAGGCGTGATACAGAACTCTGGAAACACCATATATTTT. Translated, this is CASSLGVIQNSGNTIYF. With the rest looked up from the reference TRBV7-8 and TRBJ1-3 genes rather than sequenced, the full variable domain is GAGVSQSPRYKVAKRGQDVALRCDPISGHVSLFWYQQALGQGPEFLTYFQNEAQLDKSGLPSDRFFAERPEGSVSTLKIQRTQQEDSAVYLCASSLGVIQNSGNTIYFGEGSWLTVV.